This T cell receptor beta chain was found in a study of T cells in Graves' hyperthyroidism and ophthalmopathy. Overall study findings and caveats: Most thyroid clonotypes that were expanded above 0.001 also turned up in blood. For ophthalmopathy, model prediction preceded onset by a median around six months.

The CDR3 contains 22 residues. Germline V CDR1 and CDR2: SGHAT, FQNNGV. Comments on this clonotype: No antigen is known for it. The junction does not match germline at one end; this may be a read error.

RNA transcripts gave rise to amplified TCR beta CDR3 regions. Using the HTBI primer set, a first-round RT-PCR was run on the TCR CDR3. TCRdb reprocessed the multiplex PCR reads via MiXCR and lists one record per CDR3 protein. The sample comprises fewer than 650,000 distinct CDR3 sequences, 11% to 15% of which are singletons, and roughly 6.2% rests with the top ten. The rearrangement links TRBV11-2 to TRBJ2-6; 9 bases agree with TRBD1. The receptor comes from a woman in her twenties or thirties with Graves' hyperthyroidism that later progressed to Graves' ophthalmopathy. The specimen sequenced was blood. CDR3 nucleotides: TGTGCCAGCAGCTTAGATTTAGAGGGGCTGACAGGGGGTAGCTCTGGGGCCAGCGTCCTGACTTTC. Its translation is CASSLDLEGLTGGSSGASVLTF.